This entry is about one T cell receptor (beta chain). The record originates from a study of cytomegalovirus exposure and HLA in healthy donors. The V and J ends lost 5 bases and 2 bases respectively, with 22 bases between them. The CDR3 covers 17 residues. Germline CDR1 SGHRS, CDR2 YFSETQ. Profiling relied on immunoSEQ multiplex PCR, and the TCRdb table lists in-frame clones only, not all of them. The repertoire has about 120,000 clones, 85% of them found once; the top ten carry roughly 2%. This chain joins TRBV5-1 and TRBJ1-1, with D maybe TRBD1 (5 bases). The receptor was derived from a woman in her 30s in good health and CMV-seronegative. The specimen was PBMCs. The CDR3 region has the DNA TGCGCCAGCAGACGAACCAGGGAAGGACGGATAAACACTGAAGCTTTCTTT. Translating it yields CASRRTREGRINTEAFF.